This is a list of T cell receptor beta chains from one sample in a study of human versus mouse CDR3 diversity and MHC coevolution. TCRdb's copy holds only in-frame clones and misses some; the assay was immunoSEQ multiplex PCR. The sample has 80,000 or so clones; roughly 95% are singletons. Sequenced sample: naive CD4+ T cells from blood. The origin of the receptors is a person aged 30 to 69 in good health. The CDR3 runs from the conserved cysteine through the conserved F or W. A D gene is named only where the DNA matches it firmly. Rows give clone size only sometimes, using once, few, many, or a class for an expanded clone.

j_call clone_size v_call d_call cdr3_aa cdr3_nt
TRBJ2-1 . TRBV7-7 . CASSLAFGSVDEQFF TGTGCCAGCAGCTTAGCGTTTGGGAGCGTGGATGAGCAGTTCTTC
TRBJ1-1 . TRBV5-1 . CASSFTPDTEAFF TGCGCCAGCAGCTTTACACCAGACACTGAAGCTTTCTTT
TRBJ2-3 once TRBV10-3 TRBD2 CAISGGSPGRAGVGSDTQYF TGTGCCATCAGCGGAGGGAGTCCGGGACGGGCGGGGGTTGGGTCAGATACGCAGTATTTT
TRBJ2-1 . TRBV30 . CAWMGGANEQFF TGTGCCTGGATGGGGGGGGCGAATGAGCAGTTCTTC
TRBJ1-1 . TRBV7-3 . CASSPGTGMNTEAFF TGTGCCAGCAGCCCCGGTACGGGAATGAACACTGAAGCTTTCTTT
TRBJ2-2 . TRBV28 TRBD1 CASSYGDREVFF TGTGCCAGCAGTTATGGGGACAGGGAGGTGTTTTTT
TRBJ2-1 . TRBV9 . CASSLAPSSYNEQFF TGTGCCAGCTCGCTAGCACCCAGCTCCTACAATGAGCAGTTCTTC
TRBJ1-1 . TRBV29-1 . CSVAKQGVNTEAFF TGCAGCGTTGCCAAACAGGGAGTGAACACTGAAGCTTTCTTT
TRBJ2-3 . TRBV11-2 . CASSLVREDTQYF TGTGCCAGCAGCTTGGTACGCGAGGATACGCAGTATTTT
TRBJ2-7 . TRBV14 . CASSPQGYEQYF TGTGCCAGCAGCCCCCAGGGCTACGAGCAGTACTTC
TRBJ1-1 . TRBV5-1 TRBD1 CASSSGQGVNTEAFF TGCGCCAGCAGCTCGGGACAGGGGGTGAACACTGAAGCTTTCTTT
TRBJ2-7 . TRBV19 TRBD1 CASSGQGQGYEQYF TGTGCCAGTAGCGGACAGGGCCAGGGCTACGAGCAGTACTTC
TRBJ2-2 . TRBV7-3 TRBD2 CASSLFTASGSSAGELFF TGTGCCAGCAGCTTATTCACTGCTAGCGGGAGTTCTGCCGGGGAGCTGTTTTTT
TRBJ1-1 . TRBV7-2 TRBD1 CASSSGTGGGGTEAFF TGTGCCAGCAGCTCCGGGACAGGGGGAGGAGGCACTGAAGCTTTCTTT
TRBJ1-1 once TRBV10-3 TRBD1 CAISGTGGDTEAFF TGTGCCATCAGTGGAACAGGGGGCGACACTGAAGCTTTCTTT
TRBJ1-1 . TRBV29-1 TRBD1 CSVLTGGYTEAFF TGCAGCGTTCTGACAGGGGGATACACTGAAGCTTTCTTT
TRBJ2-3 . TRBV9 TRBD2 CASSATSGRAPTDTQYF TGTGCCAGCAGCGCTACTAGCGGGAGGGCCCCCACAGATACGCAGTATTTT
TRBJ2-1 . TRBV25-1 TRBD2 CASSDSGRAFHNEQFF TGTGCCAGCAGTGACAGCGGGAGGGCCTTCCACAATGAGCAGTTCTTC
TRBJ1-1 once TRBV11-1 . CASSYGQRNEAFF TGTGCCAGCAGCTACGGACAGCGAAATGAAGCTTTCTTT
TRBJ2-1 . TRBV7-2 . CASSLSLGANEQFF TGTGCCAGCAGCTTATCGTTGGGGGCCAATGAGCAGTTCTTC
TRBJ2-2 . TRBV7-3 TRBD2 CASSLTGTTTGELFF TGTGCCAGCAGCTTAACCGGGACTACCACCGGGGAGCTGTTTTTT
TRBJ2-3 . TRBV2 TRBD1 CATTGGSTDTQYF TGTGCCACCACAGGGGGTAGCACAGATACGCAGTATTTT
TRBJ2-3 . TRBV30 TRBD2 CAWNPGGLTDTQYF TGTGCCTGGAATCCGGGAGGGCTAACAGATACGCAGTATTTT
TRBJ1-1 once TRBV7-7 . CAVGDMNTEAFF TGTGCTGTCGGGGACATGAACACTGAAGCTTTCTTT
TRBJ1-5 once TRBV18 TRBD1 CASSPLARTGASNQPQHF TGTGCCAGCTCACCCCTGGCTAGGACAGGGGCGAGCAATCAGCCCCAGCATTTT
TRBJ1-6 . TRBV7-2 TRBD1 CASSLNGDRGPLHF TGTGCCAGCAGCTTAAACGGTGACAGGGGGCCCCTCCACTTT
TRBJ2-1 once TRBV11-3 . CASSLEAEQFF TGTGCCAGCAGCTTAGAGGCAGAGCAGTTCTTC